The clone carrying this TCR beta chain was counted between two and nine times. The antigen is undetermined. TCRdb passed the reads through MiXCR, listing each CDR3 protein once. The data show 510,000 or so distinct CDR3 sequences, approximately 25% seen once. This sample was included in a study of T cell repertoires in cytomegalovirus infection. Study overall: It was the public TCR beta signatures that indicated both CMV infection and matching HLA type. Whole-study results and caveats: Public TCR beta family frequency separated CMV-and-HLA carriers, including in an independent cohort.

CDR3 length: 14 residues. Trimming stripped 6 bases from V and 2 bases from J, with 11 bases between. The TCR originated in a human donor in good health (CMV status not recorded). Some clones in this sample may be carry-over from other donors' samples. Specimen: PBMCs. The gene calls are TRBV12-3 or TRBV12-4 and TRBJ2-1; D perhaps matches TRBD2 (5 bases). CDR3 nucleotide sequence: TGTGCCAGCAGACCAGCGGACCCCTACAATGAGCAGTTCTTC. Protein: CASRPADPYNEQFF.